This T cell receptor (beta chain) is from a study of blood T cells in healthy people across ages (dated by TCRdb to 2013 to 2016). Regarding the study in general: In model experiments, template switching captured roughly one uniquely barcoded TCR beta cDNA molecule for every two T cells. Using deep sequencing normalized with unique cDNA molecular identifiers, the study measured how TCR beta repertoire diversity changes with age. The donors were divided into four age groups: young (average approximately 15 years), middle-aged (approximately 39), aged (around 67) and long-lived (82). Two additional independent replicas of 1 million unique cDNA reads from the same blood draw were analyzed for two donors (one aged 18 to 29 and one aged 80 or older).

Receptor amplification or capture employed 5' RACE. Sequenced on an Illumina HiSeq 2500. A second PCR of about 7 to 12 cycles was run with a J-beta primer mix and a sample-barcoded 5' primer. A unique molecular identifier was introduced onto each TCR beta cDNA molecule by a template-switch 5' adaptor carrying 12 random nucleotides. At least 2.5 million CDR3-containing paired-end reads were obtained from each sample. All of the RNA was converted into first-strand cDNA using the Mint cDNA synthesis kit, with a TRBC-specific oligonucleotide serving as the primer. After uracil-DNA glycosylase treatment, a first 18-cycle PCR used universal primers M1SS and BC2_uni_R on all cDNA. Per the source publication's procedure: For normalization, 1 million high-quality reads were randomly selected from each sample, with every read carrying a distinct molecular identifier. Reads sharing molecular identifiers were discarded rather than binned into consensus sequences. MiTCR, run with a Q25 quality threshold and the strictest error-elimination algorithm, handled CDR3 identification, clonotype clustering and error correction. A nonparametric unseen species model using Euler transformation provided a lower-bound estimate of total TCR beta diversity. The public reads were run again by TCRdb, first through fastp at Q25 and then through MiXCR, and only productive beta chains were kept. Entries are consolidated by CDR3 protein sequence, retaining the most common genes and DNA. TCRdb, rather than the study authors, made the V and J calls. For this sample there are 800,000 to 950,000 distinct CDR3 sequences; about 29% appear just once. Of the sample, roughly 10% falls within the top ten clones.

The CDR3 starts with the cysteine, ends with the phenylalanine, and has 15 residues. Only the CDR3 part of the read is kept: 45 bases, read in frame from the first base. V lost 6 bases and J lost 6 bases; the stretch between them is 20 bases long. The germline V gene sets CDR1 to MDHEN and CDR2 to SYDVKM. The donors were 40 or so Caucasian individuals from Russia, aged roughly 6 to 100 years, who were systemically healthy. Each donor gave approximately 9.3 milliliters of peripheral blood, collected into EDTA-treated Vacutainer tubes. Ficoll-Paque density-gradient centrifugation was used to isolate PBMCs, with at least 6.5 million per sample. Total RNA was extracted from PBMCs with Trizol reagent, with at least 6 micrograms obtained per sample. For every donor, flow cytometry on a PBMC aliquot measured the percentage of naive CD45RAhigh/CD27high T cells. In regard to this clonotype: Its specific antigen is unknown. No much larger clone exists at a distance of one base, and base qualities are not known.

The investigation overall reported the following: Compared with the aged group, more naive CD4+ T cells, fewer expanded clones and increased TCR diversity were shown by the long-lived group, suggesting age selection. Because donor CMV infection status was unknown, age-related changes in expanded clonotypes were potentially confounded. A strong correlation was found between observed TCR beta diversity and the percentage of naive T cells measured by flow cytometry. Bulk unsorted PBMC profiling prevented conclusive comparison of naive and antigen-experienced compartments. Observed TCR beta diversity per million T cells fell roughly linearly with age, and a significant reduction was already apparent by age around 44. Estimates of total diversity based on one million sequenced T cells were considered lower bounds and underestimates.

The same specimen was also included in a second study, on T cells of mothers and their children. The second study's paper adds: Donors were nine systemically healthy Caucasian individuals: three mothers and their six children. cDNA synthesis used all of the extracted RNA, with around 1.6 ug of RNA in each 15 ul reaction. In the second PCR, sample barcodes and 2-4 random nucleotides were introduced via the M1S primer. Over 8 million TCR beta CDR3 reads were obtained for each mother, and some 3.1 million reads were obtained for each child. Thymic selection similarly shapes TCR recombination output in related and unrelated pairs, with minor effect from inherited differences. Related mother-child pairs always showed normalized repertoire overlap that was slightly higher than in unrelated mother-child pairs, though the difference was never significant. With a sensitivity of approximately 93 clones per million clonotypes, no persistent microchimeric T cell clones were detected. In the study, deep NGS was used to compare the TCR beta repertoires of mothers and children, and features distinguishing related mother-child pairs from unrelated individuals were sought. The mean age was 40 +/- 4 years for the mothers and about 12 +/- 4 years for the children. After adapters were ligated using NEBNext reagents, the libraries underwent 100+100 nt paired-end sequencing on an Illumina HiSeq 2000. To prevent cross-contamination, the mother and child libraries were prepared a month apart and were sequenced in separate runs. For each donor, somewhere between roughly 450,000 and 2,100,000 distinct TCR beta clonotypes were identified. Naive TCR beta clonotypes were estimated from low-frequency clonotypes matched to each donor's FACS-determined naive share, without sorting.

The chain employs TRBV28 and TRBJ1-2; the D gene cannot be resolved reliably. This sequence originates from a woman aged 40 to 49 in good health. The sequencing sample was made of blood. This receptor has the CDR3 CASRPLSREAHGYTF. In nucleotide form, the sequence is TGTGCCAGCAGACCCCTTTCTCGGGAGGCGCATGGCTACACCTTC.